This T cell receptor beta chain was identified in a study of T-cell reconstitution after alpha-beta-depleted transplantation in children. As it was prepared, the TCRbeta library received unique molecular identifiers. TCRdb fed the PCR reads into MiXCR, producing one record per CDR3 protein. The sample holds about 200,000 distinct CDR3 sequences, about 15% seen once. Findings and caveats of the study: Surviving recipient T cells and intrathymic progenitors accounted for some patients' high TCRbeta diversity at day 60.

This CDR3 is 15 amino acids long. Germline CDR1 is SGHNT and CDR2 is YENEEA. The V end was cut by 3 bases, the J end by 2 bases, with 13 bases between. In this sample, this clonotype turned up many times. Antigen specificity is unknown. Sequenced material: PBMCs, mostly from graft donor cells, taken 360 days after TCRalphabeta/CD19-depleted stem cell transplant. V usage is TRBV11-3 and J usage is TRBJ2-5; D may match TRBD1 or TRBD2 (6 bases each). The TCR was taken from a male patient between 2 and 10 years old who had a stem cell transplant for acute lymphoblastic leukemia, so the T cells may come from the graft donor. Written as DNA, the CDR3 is TGTGCCAGCAGCTTTAGGGGGGATCTTCAAGAGACCCAGTACTTC. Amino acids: CASSFRGDLQETQYF.